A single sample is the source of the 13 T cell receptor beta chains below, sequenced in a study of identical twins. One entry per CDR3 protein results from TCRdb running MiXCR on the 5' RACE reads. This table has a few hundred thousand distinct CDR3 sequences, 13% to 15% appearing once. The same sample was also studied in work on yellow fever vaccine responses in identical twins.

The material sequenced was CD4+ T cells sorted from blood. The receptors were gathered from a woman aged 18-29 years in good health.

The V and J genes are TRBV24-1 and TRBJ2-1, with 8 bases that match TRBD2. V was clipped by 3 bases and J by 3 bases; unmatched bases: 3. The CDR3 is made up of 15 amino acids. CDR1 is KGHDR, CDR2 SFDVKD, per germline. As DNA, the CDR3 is TGTGCCACCAGTGATGATAGCGGGAACTACAATGAGCAGTTCTTC. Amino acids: CATSDDSGNYNEQFF.

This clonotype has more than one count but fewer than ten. CDR3 sequence reads: CASSISGDTQYF. The CDR3 region has the DNA TGTGCCAGCAGCATTTCAGGAGATACGCAGTATTTT. This chain connects TRBV27 to TRBJ2-3, with D uncertain. CDR3 length: 12 residues. Between the trimmed V and J ends, which lost 6 bases and 5 bases, there was a span of 9 bases. Germline loops: CDR1 MNHEY, CDR2 SMNVEV (reference sequence).

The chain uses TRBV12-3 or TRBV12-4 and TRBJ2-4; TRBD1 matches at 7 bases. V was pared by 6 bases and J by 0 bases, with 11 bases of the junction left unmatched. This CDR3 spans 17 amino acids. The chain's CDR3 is CASSPPTGSEAKNIQYF. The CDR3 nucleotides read TGTGCCAGCAGCCCACCGACAGGGTCCGAAGCCAAAAACATTCAGTACTTC.

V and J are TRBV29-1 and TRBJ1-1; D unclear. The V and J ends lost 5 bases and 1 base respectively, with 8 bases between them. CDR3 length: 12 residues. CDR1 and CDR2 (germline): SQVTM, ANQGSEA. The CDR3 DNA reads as TGCAGCGTTCCCGGCCAGAACACTGAAGCTTTCTTT. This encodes CSVPGQNTEAFF. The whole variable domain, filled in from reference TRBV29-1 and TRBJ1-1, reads SAVISQKPSRDICQRGTSLTIQCQVDSQVTMMFWYRQQPGQSLTLIATANQGSEATYESGFVIDKFPISRPNLTFSTLTVSNMSPEDSSIYLCSVPGQNTEAFFGQGTRLTVV.

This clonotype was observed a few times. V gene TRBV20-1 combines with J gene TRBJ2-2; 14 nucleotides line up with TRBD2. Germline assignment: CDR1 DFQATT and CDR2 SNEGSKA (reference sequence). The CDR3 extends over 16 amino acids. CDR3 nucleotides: TGCTGTGTTAAGACTAGCGGGGGGGTGAACACCGGGGAGCTGTTTTTT. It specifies CCVKTSGGVNTGELFF.

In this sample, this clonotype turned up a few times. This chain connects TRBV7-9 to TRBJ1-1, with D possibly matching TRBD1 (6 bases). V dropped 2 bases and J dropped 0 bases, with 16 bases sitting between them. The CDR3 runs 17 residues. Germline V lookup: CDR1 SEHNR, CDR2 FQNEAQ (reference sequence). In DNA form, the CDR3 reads TGTGCCAGCAGCTTACCCACAGGGCGTCCCATGAACACTGAAGCTTTCTTT. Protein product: CASSLPTGRPMNTEAFF.

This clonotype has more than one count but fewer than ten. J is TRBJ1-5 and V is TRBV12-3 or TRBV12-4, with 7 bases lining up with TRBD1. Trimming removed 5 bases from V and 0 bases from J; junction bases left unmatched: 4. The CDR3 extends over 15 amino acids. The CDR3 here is CASSKWTGSNQPQHF. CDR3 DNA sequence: TGTGCCAGCAGTAAATGGACAGGTAGCAATCAGCCCCAGCATTTT.

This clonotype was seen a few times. As DNA, the CDR3 is TGTGCCAGCAGGGTGGGGGAATGGGACACTGAAGCTTTCTTT. Translating gives CASRVGEWDTEAFF. V is TRBV12-3 or TRBV12-4 and J is TRBJ1-1; TRBD1 might be the D (5 bases). Trimming shortened V by 6 bases and J by 3 bases, and 14 bases separated the two germline ends. The CDR3 is 14 residues long.

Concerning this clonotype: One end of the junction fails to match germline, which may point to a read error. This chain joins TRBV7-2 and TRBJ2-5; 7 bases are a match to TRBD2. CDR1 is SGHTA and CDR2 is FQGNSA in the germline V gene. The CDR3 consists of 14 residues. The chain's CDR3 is CASSFLAAQGTQYF. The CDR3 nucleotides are TGTGCCAGCAGCTTCCTAGCGGCCCAAGGGACCCAGTACTTC. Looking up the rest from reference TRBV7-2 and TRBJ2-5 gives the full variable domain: GAGVSQSPSNKVTEKGKDVELRCDPISGHTALYWYRQSLGQGLEFLIYFQGNSAPDKSGLPSDRFSAERTGGSVSTLTIQRTQQEDSAVYLCASSFLAAQGTQYFGPGTRLLVL.

CDR3 DNA sequence: TGTGCCAGCGCACTCGCCTACGAGCAGTACTTC. It encodes CASALAYEQYF. The chain recombines TRBV2 with TRBJ2-7, with no clear D. The germline V gene encodes CDR1 SNHLY and CDR2 FYNNEI. The CDR3 runs 11 residues. Trimming shortened V by 8 bases and J by 2 bases, and 7 bases separated the two germline ends.

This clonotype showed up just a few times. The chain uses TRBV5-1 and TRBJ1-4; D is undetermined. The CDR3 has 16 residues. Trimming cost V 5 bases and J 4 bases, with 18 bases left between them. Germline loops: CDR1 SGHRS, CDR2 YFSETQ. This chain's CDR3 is CASSLTTARFNEKLFF. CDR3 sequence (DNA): TGCGCCAGCAGTCTGACAACGGCGAGGTTTAATGAAAAACTGTTTTTT.

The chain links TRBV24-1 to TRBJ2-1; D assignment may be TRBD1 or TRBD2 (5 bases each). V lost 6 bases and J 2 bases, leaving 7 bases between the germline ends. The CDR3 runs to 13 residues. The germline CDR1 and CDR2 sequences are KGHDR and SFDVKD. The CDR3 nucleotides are TGTGCCACCAGTCCGGGGCCCTACAATGAGCAGTTCTTC. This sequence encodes CATSPGPYNEQFF.

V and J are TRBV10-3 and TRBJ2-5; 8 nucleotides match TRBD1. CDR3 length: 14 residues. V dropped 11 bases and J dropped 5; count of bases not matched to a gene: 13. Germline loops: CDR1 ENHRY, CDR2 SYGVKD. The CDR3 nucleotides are TGTGCCTCCACCCGAGGACAGGGAGAGGAGACCCAGTACTTC. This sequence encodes CASTRGQGEETQYF.